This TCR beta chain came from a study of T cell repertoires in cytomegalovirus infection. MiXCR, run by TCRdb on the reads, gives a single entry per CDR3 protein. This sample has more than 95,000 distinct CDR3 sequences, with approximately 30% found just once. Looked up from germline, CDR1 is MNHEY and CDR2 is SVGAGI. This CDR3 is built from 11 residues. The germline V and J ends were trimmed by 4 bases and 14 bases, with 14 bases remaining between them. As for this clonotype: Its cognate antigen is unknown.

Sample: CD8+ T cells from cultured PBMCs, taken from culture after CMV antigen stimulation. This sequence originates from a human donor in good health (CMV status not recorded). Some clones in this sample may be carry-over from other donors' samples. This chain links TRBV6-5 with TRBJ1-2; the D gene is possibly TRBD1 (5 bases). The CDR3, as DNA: TGTGCCAGCAGTTTAGGGACCTGGGAAACCTTC. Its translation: CASSLGTWETF.